A single sample gave rise to the 29 T cell receptor beta chains below, sequenced in a study of identical twins. Via MiXCR, TCRdb re-called the 5' RACE reads, giving one row per CDR3 protein. The sample lists about 900,000 distinct CDR3 sequences; over 9% were seen once. Separately, the same data were catalogued under a study of yellow fever vaccine responses in identical twins.

The sequencing input was PBMCs. The receptor set was obtained from a woman between 18 and 30 years old in good health.

This clonotype was detected ten times or more. The V gene is TRBV11-2, the J gene TRBJ1-3; no clear D. The germline CDR1 and CDR2 sequences are SGHAT and FQNNGV. V lost 5 bases and J 0 bases, leaving 14 bases between the germline ends. This CDR3 is built from 16 residues. This CDR3 reads CASSTQGLSSGNTIYF. CDR3 DNA sequence: TGTGCCAGCAGCACCCAAGGACTGAGCTCTGGAAACACCATATATTTT.

The chain employs TRBV5-5 and TRBJ2-5; D gene ambiguous. The CDR3 runs 13 residues. The germline gives CDR1 SGHKS, CDR2 YYEKEE (reference sequence). Trimming took off 0 bases at V and 4 bases at J, with 7 bases between the two ends. In nucleotides, the CDR3 is TGTGCCAGCAGCTTGGTTAGCTTAGAGACCCAGTACTTC. This encodes CASSLVSLETQYF.

Ten or more counts support this clonotype. The V gene is TRBV5-1, the J gene TRBJ2-6; D perhaps matches TRBD2 (6 bases). Trimming took 1 base from V and 2 from J, leaving 10 bases between them. CDR1 is SGHRS and CDR2 is YFSETQ in the germline V gene. The CDR3 extends over 16 amino acids. This CDR3 is CASSLNGGTGANVLTF. In nucleotides, the CDR3 is TGCGCCAGCAGCTTGAACGGAGGGACTGGGGCCAACGTCCTGACTTTC. Drawing the rest from reference TRBV5-1 and TRBJ2-6, the complete variable domain is KAGVTQTPRYLIKTRGQQVTLSCSPISGHRSVSWYQQTPGQGLQFLFEYFSETQRNKGNFPGRFSGRQFSNSRSEMNVSTLELGDSALYLCASSLNGGTGANVLTFGAGSRLTVL.

The chain uses TRBV28 and TRBJ2-1; 8 nucleotides match TRBD2. V dropped 1 base and J dropped 5; count of bases not matched to a gene: 7. Germline V lookup: CDR1 MDHEN, CDR2 SYDVKM. The CDR3 spans 16 residues. The DNA for the CDR3 is TGTGCCAGCAGTTTATACGGAGCGGGAGCTCACAATGAGCAGTTCTTC. It encodes CASSLYGAGAHNEQFF. Variable domain in full (rest from reference TRBV28 and TRBJ2-1): DVKVTQSSRYLVKRTGEKVFLECVQDMDHENMFWYRQDPGLGLRLIYFSYDVKMKEKGDIPEGYSVSREKKERFSLILESASTNQTSMYLCASSLYGAGAHNEQFFGPGTRLTVL.

The chain has TRBV12-5 and TRBJ2-7; D is perhaps TRBD2 (5 bases). Germline V gene data show CDR1 as LGHNT and CDR2 as FRNRAP. The CDR3 covers 13 residues. The germline V and J ends were trimmed by 0 bases and 4 bases, with 7 bases remaining between them. This chain's CDR3 is CASGLVSGYEQYF. CDR3 nucleotide sequence: TGTGCTAGTGGTTTGGTATCGGGGTACGAGCAGTACTTC.

This clonotype was observed at least ten times. V usage is TRBV7-8 and J usage is TRBJ2-1; 7 bases fit TRBD2. Germline CDR1 reads SGHVS; CDR2 reads FQNEAQ. The J segment lost 7 bases and the V segment lost 7 bases, leaving 7 bases of the junction unmatched. This CDR3 is built from 13 residues. CDR3 region: CASIPGGGNEQFF. CDR3 in DNA: TGTGCCAGCATACCGGGAGGAGGGAATGAGCAGTTCTTC. Full variable domain (rest looked up from reference TRBV7-8 and TRBJ2-1): GAGVSQSPRYKVAKRGQDVALRCDPISGHVSLFWYQQALGQGPEFLTYFQNEAQLDKSGLPSDRFFAERPEGSVSTLKIQRTQQEDSAVYLCASIPGGGNEQFFGPGTRLTVL.

This clonotype has only a few counts. V gene TRBV14 combines with J gene TRBJ2-5, with D possibly matching TRBD2 (6 bases). Germline V CDR1 and CDR2: SGHDN, FVKESK. Between the trimmed V and J ends, which lost 1 base and 4 bases, there was a span of 10 bases. This CDR3 has 14 amino acids. The DNA of the CDR3 is TGTGCCAGCAGCCAAGCGGGGGTAGTAGAGACCCAGTACTTC. Protein: CASSQAGVVETQYF.

The chain is built from TRBV4-2 and TRBJ2-5; D possibly matches TRBD1 or TRBD2 (7 bases each). Trimming stripped 3 bases from V and 1 base from J, with 21 bases between. Germline V gives CDR1 LGHNA, CDR2 YNFKEQ. The CDR3 sequence is 18 residues long. DNA of the CDR3: TGTGCCAGCAGCCAGGGGGGGGTACTGGACAGGCTCCAAGAGACCCAGTACTTC. It codes for CASSQGGVLDRLQETQYF.

The chain joins TRBV20-1 to TRBJ2-7, with D unresolved. The germline V gene encodes CDR1 DFQATT and CDR2 SNEGSKA (reference sequence). The CDR3 spans 15 residues. With 5 bases removed from V and 2 bases from J, the gap between germline ends came to 19 bases. CDR3 amino acids: CSAGLERAPTYEQYF. The CDR3 nucleotides read TGCAGTGCTGGCCTTGAAAGGGCTCCGACCTACGAGCAGTACTTC.

This clonotype was found a few times. The chain recombines TRBV20-1 with TRBJ2-3, with D unclear. The V gene lost 3 bases and the J gene lost 0 bases, with 7 bases spanning the gap. The length of the CDR3 is 13 residues. Germline V gene lookup returns CDR1 DFQATT and CDR2 SNEGSKA (reference sequence). This chain's CDR3 is CSARLTSTDTQYF. CDR3 bases: TGCAGTGCTAGGCTAACTAGCACAGATACGCAGTATTTT.

This clonotype has only a few counts. V is TRBV24-1 and J is TRBJ2-1; D tentatively reads TRBD1 or TRBD2 (5 bases each). The germline gives CDR1 KGHDR, CDR2 SFDVKD. With 5 bases removed from V and 8 bases from J, the gap between germline ends came to 27 bases. The CDR3 sequence is 18 residues long. DNA for the CDR3: TGTGCCACCAGTGCCCCGTGGGACGGACAAGGGTCCCAAGATGAGCAGTTCTTC. Amino acid sequence: CATSAPWDGQGSQDEQFF.

The table lists this clonotype with a few counts. This sequence joins TRBV7-9 and TRBJ2-2, with 7 nucleotides matching TRBD1. V shed 11 bases, J shed 5 bases, and the junction held 8 bases outside the gene matches. CDR3 size: 13 residues. Germline V gives CDR1 SEHNR, CDR2 FQNEAQ (reference sequence). The CDR3 is CAVDREKTGELFF. CDR3 DNA: TGTGCCGTTGACAGGGAAAAAACCGGGGAGCTGTTTTTT.

The chain carries TRBV7-9 and TRBJ2-1, with D perhaps given as TRBD1 or TRBD2 (5 bases each). This CDR3 region has 17 residues. The germline V gene has CDR1 SEHNR and CDR2 FQNEAQ (reference sequence). V lost 5 bases, J lost 7 bases, and 24 bases lay in between. This chain's CDR3 is CASSPYARDLEWNEQFF. The CDR3, as DNA: TGTGCCAGCAGCCCCTACGCCCGGGACCTCGAGTGGAATGAGCAGTTCTTC.

This clonotype was seen a few times. CDR3 protein: CASSPGGPAYEQYF. CDR3 in DNA: TGTGCCAGCAGCCCCGGCGGGCCCGCCTACGAGCAGTACTTC. The rearrangement links TRBV28 to TRBJ2-7; a possible D gene is TRBD2 (5 bases). V lost 6 bases and J 2 bases, leaving 14 bases between the germline ends. The CDR3 length is 14 residues. Germline loops: CDR1 MDHEN, CDR2 SYDVKM.

This clonotype appeared a few times. The chain couples TRBV9 to TRBJ1-1; D not resolved. Germline V gene data show CDR1 as SGDLS and CDR2 as YYNGEE. V gave up 0 bases and J gave up 6 bases, with 6 bases separating them. This CDR3 is 12 amino acids long. In DNA, the CDR3 is TGTGCCAGCAGCGTAGCAAAGTCTGAAGCTTTCTTT. Protein: CASSVAKSEAFF.

This clonotype was recorded a few times. The chain is built from TRBV7-8 and TRBJ2-2; 14 bases agree with TRBD2. Losses at the gene ends were 5 bases for V and 6 bases for J; bases not matched to a gene: 5. The CDR3 has 16 amino acids. Germline assignment: CDR1 SGHVS and CDR2 FQNEAQ. CDR3 in DNA: TGTGCCAGCAGCCCGACTAGCGGGAGGGGGGCCGGGGAGCTGTTTTTT. Protein: CASSPTSGRGAGELFF.

In its sample, this clonotype was seen a few times. The V call is TRBV5-4, the J call TRBJ2-7; 9 positions agree with TRBD1. CDR1 is SGHNT, CDR2 YYREEE, per germline (reference sequence). Losses at the gene ends were 4 bases for V and 0 bases for J; bases not matched to a gene: 8. The CDR3 covers 16 residues. The CDR3 loop is CASSRKGQGTSYEQYF. The CDR3 nucleotides are TGTGCCAGCAGCCGAAAGGGACAGGGAACCTCCTACGAGCAGTACTTC.

This clonotype was detected a few times. This sequence joins TRBV7-9 and TRBJ2-7, with 10 bases identical to TRBD1. Germline V gene lookup returns CDR1 SEHNR and CDR2 FQNEAQ (reference sequence). The V gene end was trimmed by 5 bases and the J gene end by 2 bases; junction bases not matched to a gene: 6. The CDR3 length is 15 residues. CDR3 in DNA: TGTGCCAGCAGCCGCAAGGGACAGGGGCCCTACGAGCAGTACTTC. Residues: CASSRKGQGPYEQYF.

This clonotype was observed a few times. The chain links TRBV7-3 to TRBJ2-7; 10 bases fit TRBD2. The CDR3 runs 14 residues. The germline CDR1 and CDR2 sequences are SGHTA and FQGTGA. V trimming: 5 bases; J trimming: 5 bases; junction bases outside the gene matches: 6. The CDR3 DNA follows: TGTGCCAGCAGCACGGGACTAGCGAGCGACGAGCAGTACTTC. Residues: CASSTGLASDEQYF.

The chain has TRBV7-6 and TRBJ2-3; D is undetermined. V lost 3 bases and J 5 bases, leaving 9 bases between the germline ends. There are 13 residues in the CDR3. Germline CDR1 is SGHVS and CDR2 is FNYEAQ. The CDR3 DNA reads as TGTGCCAGCAGCTTGACCCCCCGAGATACGCAGTATTTT. This sequence encodes CASSLTPRDTQYF.

V usage is TRBV5-1 and J usage is TRBJ2-3, with a possible D match to TRBD2 (6 bases). This CDR3 has 13 amino acids. The V end was cut by 8 bases, the J end by 2 bases, with 12 bases between. CDR1 is SGHRS and CDR2 is YFSETQ in the germline V gene. The CDR3: CASVGTHTDTQYF. The CDR3 DNA reads as TGCGCCAGTGTCGGGACTCACACAGATACGCAGTATTTT.

The J gene is TRBJ1-4, the V gene TRBV7-9; a weak D match, TRBD1 (6 bases). Germline loops: CDR1 SEHNR, CDR2 FQNEAQ (reference sequence). The CDR3 consists of 14 residues. V lost 4 bases, J lost 4 bases, and 10 bases lay in between. The CDR3 DNA follows: TGTGCCAGCAGCTGGACAGCTAATAATGAAAAACTGTTTTTT. This translates into CASSWTANNEKLFF.

This clonotype was seen ten or more times. The CDR3 DNA sequence: TGTGCCAGCAGCCTATCCGGGGGGTACACTGAAGCTTTCTTT. Translated: CASSLSGGYTEAFF. This chain links TRBV28 with TRBJ1-1; TRBD1 is a possible D gene (5 bases). CDR1 is MDHEN and CDR2 is SYDVKM in the germline V gene. The CDR3 is 14 residues long. V gave up 6 bases and J gave up 3 bases, with 14 bases separating them.

This clonotype was recorded many times. The chain couples TRBV3-1 to TRBJ1-1, with D perhaps TRBD1 (5 bases). The CDR3 is made up of 13 amino acids. Germline V gives CDR1 LGHDT, CDR2 YNNKEL (reference sequence). V lost 8 bases to trimming and J lost 6 bases, with 16 bases between them. CDR3: CASQSGGIAEAFF. CDR3 coding DNA: TGTGCCAGCCAGTCGGGGGGAATCGCTGAAGCTTTCTTT.

In its sample, this clonotype was seen a few times. The J gene is TRBJ2-3, the V gene TRBV24-1, with a weak D call TRBD1 (5 bases). CDR1 is KGHDR, CDR2 SFDVKD, per germline. V gave up 0 bases and J gave up 9 bases, with 12 bases separating them. CDR3 length: 14 residues. CDR3 in DNA: TGTGCCACCAGTGATTTGCCTGCCAAGGGGACGCAGTATTTT. This gives the protein CATSDLPAKGTQYF.

The chain couples TRBV12-3 or TRBV12-4 to TRBJ2-7; D uncertain. This CDR3 comprises 12 residues. Trimming left V 7 bases short and J 6 bases short, with 13 bases between. The CDR3 here is CASTSPGSEQYF. The CDR3 DNA reads TGTGCCAGCACCTCCCCCGGCAGCGAGCAGTACTTC.

This clonotype was detected a few times. V and J are TRBV6-4 and TRBJ2-3, with D uncertain. Trimming removed 8 bases at V and 2 bases at J, with 11 bases between. Germline CDR1 reads MRHNA; CDR2 reads SNTAGT. The CDR3 consists of 13 residues. CDR3 coding DNA: TGTGCCAGCGCAAGGCAAGACACAGATACGCAGTATTTT. Residues: CASARQDTDTQYF.

The chain has TRBV6-1 and TRBJ2-5; 8 bases are shared with TRBD1. V shed 5 bases, J shed 6 bases, and the junction held 5 bases outside the gene matches. CDR3 length: 13 amino acids. Germline V gene lookup returns CDR1 MNHNS and CDR2 SASEGT. The DNA for the CDR3 is TGTGCCAGCAGTCGGGACAGGTCCAAGACCCAGTACTTC. Amino acids: CASSRDRSKTQYF.

The rearrangement links TRBV4-1 to TRBJ2-7; D might be TRBD2 (5 bases). Germline CDR1 and CDR2: MGHRA and YSYEKL. The V end lost 1 base, the J end lost 2 bases, and 12 bases lay between the germline ends. This CDR3 spans 15 amino acids. The CDR3 reads CASSQVAGVAYEQYV. CDR3 nucleotide sequence: TGCGCCAGCAGCCAAGTTGCCGGGGTGGCCTACGAGCAGTACGTC.